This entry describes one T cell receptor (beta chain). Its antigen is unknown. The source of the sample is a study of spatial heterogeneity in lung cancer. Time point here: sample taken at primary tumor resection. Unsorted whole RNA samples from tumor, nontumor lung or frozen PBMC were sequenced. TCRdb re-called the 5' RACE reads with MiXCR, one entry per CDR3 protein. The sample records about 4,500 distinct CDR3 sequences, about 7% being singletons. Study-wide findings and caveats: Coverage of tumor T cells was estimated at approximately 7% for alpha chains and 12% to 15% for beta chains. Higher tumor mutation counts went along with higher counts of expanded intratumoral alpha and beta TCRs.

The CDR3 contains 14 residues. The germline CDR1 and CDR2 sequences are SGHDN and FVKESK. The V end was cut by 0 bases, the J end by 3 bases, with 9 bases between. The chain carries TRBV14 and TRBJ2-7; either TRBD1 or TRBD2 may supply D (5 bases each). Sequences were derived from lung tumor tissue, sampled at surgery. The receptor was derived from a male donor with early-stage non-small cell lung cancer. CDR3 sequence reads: CASSQDGANYEQYF. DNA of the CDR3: TGTGCCAGCAGCCAAGACGGGGCAAACTACGAGCAGTACTTC. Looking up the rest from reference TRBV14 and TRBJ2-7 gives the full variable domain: EAGVTQFPSHSVIEKGQTVTLRCDPISGHDNLYWYRRVMGKEIKFLLHFVKESKQDESGMPNNRFLAERTGGTYSTLKVQPAELEDSGVYFCASSQDGANYEQYFGPGTRLTVT.